This T cell receptor beta chain came from a study of shared clonotypes between healthy human individuals. Sorted subsets were amplified in replicate PCRs using approximately 0.2 ug DNA, around 30,000 T cell genomes. The protocol was immunoSEQ multiplex PCR, while the TCRdb copy is restricted to in-frame clones and leaves out a portion. Of around 2,100,000 clones in the sample, about 95% were seen once. CDR3 length equals 13 residues. The germline gives CDR1 SGHRS, CDR2 YFSETQ. V was trimmed by 0 bases and J by 0 bases, leaving 4 bases between them. General study points: Naive CD4 clonotype sharing across a handful of donors was 4.5% to 6%. Having only a few donors restricted how much genetic and exposure-history diversity was captured.

This clone was seen only a few times. The antigen is not known. The identical CDR3 is also encoded by other nucleotide sequences in the sample. Positive CCR7 selection of CD45RO-negative cells yielded the naive CD8 cells, and terminally differentiated effector memory CD45RA+ cells were excluded. The chain carries TRBV5-1 and TRBJ2-7; D is unresolved. Material for sequencing was naive CD8+ T cells sorted from blood. The sequence was collected from a man between 18 and 35 years old in good health. CDR3 DNA: TGCGCCAGCAGCTTGGGAAGCTCCTACGAGCAGTACTTC. This gives the protein CASSLGSSYEQYF.